This note documents a single TCR beta chain sequence. Generated by immunoSEQ multiplex PCR, the TCRdb table keeps only in-frame clones and is missing some. The sample consists of 400,000 to 500,000 clones, approximately 90% of them appearing once. CDR3 length: 18 amino acids. This entry belongs to a study of blood T cell repertoires in COVID-19. The V and J genes are TRBV21-1 and TRBJ2-3; the table's D gene call, TRBD1, was not cross checked with the DNA. TRBV21-1 corresponds to a pseudogene. The clonotype comes from a woman aged 25 to 39 with active or convalescent COVID-19. Sequencing used peripheral blood. CDR3: CASSRDSFPEGSTDTQYF. The CDR3 bases are TGTGCCAGCAGCCGGGACAGCTTTCCTGAAGGCTCCACAGATACGCAGTATTTT.